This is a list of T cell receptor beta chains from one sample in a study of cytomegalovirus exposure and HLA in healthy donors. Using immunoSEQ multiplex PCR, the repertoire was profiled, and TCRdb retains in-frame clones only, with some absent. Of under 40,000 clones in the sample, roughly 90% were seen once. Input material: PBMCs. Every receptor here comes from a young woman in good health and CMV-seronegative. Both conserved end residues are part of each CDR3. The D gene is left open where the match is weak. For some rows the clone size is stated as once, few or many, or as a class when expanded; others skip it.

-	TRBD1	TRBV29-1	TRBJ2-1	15	TGCAGCGTTGAATTTGGACAGGGATTATACAATGAGCAGTTCTTC	CSVEFGQGLYNEQFF
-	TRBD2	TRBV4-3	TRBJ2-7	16	TGCGCCAGCAGCCAAGACCTCAGCGGGAACCCCTACGAGCAGTACTTC	CASSQDLSGNPYEQYF
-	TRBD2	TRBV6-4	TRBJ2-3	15	TGTGCCAGCAGTGACGGGGTTAGCGGGACTAATACGCAGTATTTT	CASSDGVSGTNTQYF
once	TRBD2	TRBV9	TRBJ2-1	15	TGTGCCAGCAGCACCCGGGAGGACCTCTACAATGAGCAGTTCTTC	CASSTREDLYNEQFF
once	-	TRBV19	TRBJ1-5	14	TGTGCCAGTAGATGGAGACTGGGAGGGCAGCCCCAGCATTTT	CASRWRLGGQPQHF
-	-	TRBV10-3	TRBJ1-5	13	TGTGCCATCAGTGACGGGTGGTCTGGGCCCCAGCATTTT	CAISDGWSGPQHF
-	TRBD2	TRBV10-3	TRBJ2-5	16	TGTGCCATCAGCGAGATTAGCGGGACCCTCCAAGAGACCCAGTACTTC	CAISEISGTLQETQYF
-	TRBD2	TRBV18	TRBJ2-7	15	TGTGCCAGCTCACCCTCTAGCGGGAGTCCCCACGAGCAGTACTTC	CASSPSSGSPHEQYF
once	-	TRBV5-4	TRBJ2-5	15	TGTGCCAGCAGCTTCGGTTTCGGGGGAAGGGAGACCCAGTACTTC	CASSFGFGGRETQYF
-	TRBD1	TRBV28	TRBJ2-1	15	TGTGCCAGCAGTTTTAGGGACAGGGCCAACAATGAGCAATTCTTC	CASSFRDRANNEQFF
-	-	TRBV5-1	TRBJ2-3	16	TGCGCCAGCAGCTTGTCTGGACATACGCGCACAGATACGCAGTATTTT	CASSLSGHTRTDTQYF
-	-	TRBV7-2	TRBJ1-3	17	TGTGCCAGCAGCCCCCACTCCCGGGGTAACTCTGGAAACACCATATATTTT	CASSPHSRGNSGNTIYF
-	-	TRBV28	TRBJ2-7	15	TGTGCCAGCAGTTCCCCCGCGGGGGCGCCCTACGAGCAGTACTTC	CASSSPAGAPYEQYF
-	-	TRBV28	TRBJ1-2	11	TGTGCCAGCAGTTTATCCCGGGGCTACACCTTC	CASSLSRGYTF
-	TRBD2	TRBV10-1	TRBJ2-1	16	TGCGCCAGCAGTGAGGGGGCTAGCGGGAGATACAATGAGCAGTTCTTC	CASSEGASGRYNEQFF
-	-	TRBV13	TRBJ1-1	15	TGTGCCAGCAGCTCATCAGGCGGGCCAACCACTGAAGCTTTCTTT	CASSSSGGPTTEAFF
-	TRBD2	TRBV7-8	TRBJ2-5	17	TGTGCCAGCAGCTTGGGGACTAGCGGAGCCTGGCGAGAGACCCAGTACTTC	CASSLGTSGAWRETQYF
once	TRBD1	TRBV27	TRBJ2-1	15	TGTGCCAGCAGTGCCCTGGGACAGGGGGCCAATGAGCAGTTCTTC	CASSALGQGANEQFF
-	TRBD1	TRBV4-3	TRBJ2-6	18	TGCGCCAGCAGACAGGCCGGGACAGGGGGACGAGGGGCCAACGTCCTGACTTTC	CASRQAGTGGRGANVLTF
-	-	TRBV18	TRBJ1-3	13	TGTGCCACCCAGGAGGGCTCTGGAAACACCATATATTTT	CATQEGSGNTIYF
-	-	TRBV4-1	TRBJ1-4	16	TGCGCCAGCAGCCAAGACCACCCCGAGGCGGGAGAAAAACTGTTTTTT	CASSQDHPEAGEKLFF
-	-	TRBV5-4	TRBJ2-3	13	TGTGCCAGCAGCCAAGGGGGCACAGATACGCAGTATTTT	CASSQGGTDTQYF
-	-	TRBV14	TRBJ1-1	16	TGTGCCAGCAGCCAAGATGGCTGGTACCTGAACACTGAAGCTTTCTTT	CASSQDGWYLNTEAFF
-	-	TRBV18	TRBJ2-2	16	TGTGCCAGCTCACCACTTTTTACAGAAAACACCGGGGAGCTGTTTTTT	CASSPLFTENTGELFF
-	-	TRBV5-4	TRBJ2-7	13	TGTGCCAGCAGCTTCGGCGGCCTAGGCGAGCAGTACTTC	CASSFGGLGEQYF
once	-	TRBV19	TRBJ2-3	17	TGTGCCAGTAGTATAGGGTGGGCGGGCCGAGGTGGAGATACGCAGTATTTT	CASSIGWAGRGGDTQYF
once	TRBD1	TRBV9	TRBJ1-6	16	TGTGCCAGCAGCGTAGAAGGGGGCAGGGCAAATTCACCCCTCCACTTT	CASSVEGGRANSPLHF
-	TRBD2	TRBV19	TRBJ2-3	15	TGTGCCAGTAGAGAACTAGCGGGAGGCACAGATACGCAGTATTTT	CASRELAGGTDTQYF
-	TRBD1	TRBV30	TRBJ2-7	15	TGTGCCTGGACTGCAGGGGGCGCGACGGCTGGTGAGCAGTACTTC	CAWTAGGATAGEQYF
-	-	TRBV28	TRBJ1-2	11	TGTGCCAGCAGTTTTCTCTATGGCTACACCTTC	CASSFLYGYTF
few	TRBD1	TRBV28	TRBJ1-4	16	TGTGCCAGCAGTGGCAACGGGGACAGTACGGGAGAAAAACTGTTTTTT	CASSGNGDSTGEKLFF
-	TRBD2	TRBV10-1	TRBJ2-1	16	TGCGCCAGCGCCGTCTCACTAGCGGGAGGGCGAGATGAGCAGTTCTTC	CASAVSLAGGRDEQFF
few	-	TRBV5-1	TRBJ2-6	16	TGCGCCAGCAGCTTGCAGTTCAGCTCTGGGGCCAACGTCCTGACTTTC	CASSLQFSSGANVLTF
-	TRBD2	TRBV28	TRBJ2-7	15	TGTGCCACCTCTCCGGGGGGAGCGAGATTCTACGAGCAGTACTTC	CATSPGGARFYEQYF
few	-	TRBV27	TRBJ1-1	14	TGTGCCAGCAGTTTGAGGGGGATGAACACTGAAGCTTTCTTT	CASSLRGMNTEAFF
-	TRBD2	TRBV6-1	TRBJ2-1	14	TGTGCCAGCAGGCCGGGCCTAGCGGGCAATGAGCAGTTCTTC	CASRPGLAGNEQFF
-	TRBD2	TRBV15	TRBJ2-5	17	TGTGCCACCAGCGGACTTAGCGGGAGGGCCATGGGCGAGACCCAGTACTTC	CATSGLSGRAMGETQYF
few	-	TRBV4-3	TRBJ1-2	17	TGCGCCAGCAGCCAAGTCTACAGTCCCATAATTCACTATGGCTACACCTTC	CASSQVYSPIIHYGYTF
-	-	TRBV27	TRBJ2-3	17	TGTGCCAGCAGTTTCATCGGCGGGGCGACTAGTGGGGATACGCAGTATTTT	CASSFIGGATSGDTQYF
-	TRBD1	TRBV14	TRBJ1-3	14	TGTGCCAGCAGGGCAGGGGGCCCTGGAAACACCATATATTTT	CASRAGGPGNTIYF
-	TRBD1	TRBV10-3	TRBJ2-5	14	TGTGCCATCAGCCCGGGACAGGCCCTGGAGACCCAGTACTTC	CAISPGQALETQYF
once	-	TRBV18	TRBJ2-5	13	TGTGCCAGCTCACGGGGGGTTAAAGAGACCCAGTACTTC	CASSRGVKETQYF
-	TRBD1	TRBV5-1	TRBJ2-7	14	TGCGCCAGCAGCTCCGGGACAGGTTCCTACGAGCAGTACTTC	CASSSGTGSYEQYF
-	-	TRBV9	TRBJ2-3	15	TGTGCCAGCAGCGACCCAGGGGGGAAAACAGATACGCAGTATTTT	CASSDPGGKTDTQYF
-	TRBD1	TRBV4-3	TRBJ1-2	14	TGCGCCAGCAGCCAAGATGGGACAGTCTCTGGCTACACCTTC	CASSQDGTVSGYTF
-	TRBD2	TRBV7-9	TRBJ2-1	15	TGTTCCAGCAGCTTGGGACTAGGGGTCCAAAATGAGCAGTTCTTC	CSSSLGLGVQNEQFF
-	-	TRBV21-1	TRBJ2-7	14	TGTGCCAGCAGCATAGGACAGGGTTGGCACGAGCAGTACTTC	CASSIGQGWHEQYF
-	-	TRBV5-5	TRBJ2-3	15	TGTGCCAGCAGCTACTTAGCGAGGGTGGTAGATACGCAGTATTTT	CASSYLARVVDTQYF
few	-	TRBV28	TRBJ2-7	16	TGTGCCAGCAGTTGGGGTAACGGGGAGATCCCCTACGAGCAGTACTTC	CASSWGNGEIPYEQYF
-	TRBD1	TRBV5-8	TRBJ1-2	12	TGTGCCAGCAGCTGGACAGGGGCTGGCTACACCTTC	CASSWTGAGYTF